This is a list of T cell receptor beta chains from one sample in a study of radiotherapy plus CTLA-4 blockade in lung cancer. Sequenced by immunoSEQ multiplex PCR; TCRdb stores in-frame clones only, minus some. The sample lists 90,000 to 130,000 clones, roughly four fifths occurring once. The sample in question was peripheral blood, obtained from a patient treated with radiotherapy plus ipilimumab. Receptor source: a human donor with non-small cell lung cancer that progressed on radiotherapy plus ipilimumab. Some clones in this sample may be carry-over from other donors' samples. The conserved cysteine and the conserved F or W are not part of the CDR3 here.

v_call cdr3_aa
TRBV4-2 ASSQLGRGGYEQY
TRBV4-3 ASSQEDLADTEAF
TRBV9 ASSVGVLQDYEQY
TRBV4-2 ASSGQGELGIETQY
TRBV4-3 ASSQSGTQHETQY
TRBV7-2 ASSLARVVYGYT
TRBV5-1 ASSPRATSYEQY
TRBV11-2 ASSLFGQGQETQY
TRBV18 ASSPLSATAADTQY
TRBV5-4 ASSPGTANYGYT
TRBV6-6 ASSYGTDYGYT
TRBV2 ASSSTPRTGSGGYT
TRBV4-1 ASSLNSPLAGGHGELF